Listed below are T cell receptor beta chains from one sample, sequenced in a study of cytomegalovirus exposure and HLA in healthy donors. Here immunoSEQ multiplex PCR was the method, and the copy in TCRdb shows in-frame clones only, minus some. There are 100,000 to 150,000 clones in the sample; approximately 67% occur only once, and roughly 1.4% lies in the top ten. Specimen: PBMCs. All receptors come from a man younger than 30 in good health and CMV-seronegative. Both conserved end residues are part of each CDR3. The order of the fields is J gene, clone size, D gene, V gene, CDR3 DNA, CDR3 protein. The D gene is left open where the match is weak. Clone size, where shown, is once, few, many, or a class for clones that have expanded.

TRBJ1-2,.,TRBD1,TRBV9,TGTGCCAGCAGCGGCCGGGACAGGGGGAGTTATGGCTACACCTTC,CASSGRDRGSYGYTF
TRBJ2-7,.,TRBD1,TRBV6-1,TGTGCCAGCAGTGACAGGGGGTATTCCTACGAGCAGTACTTC,CASSDRGYSYEQYF
TRBJ2-7,.,.,TRBV28,TGTGCCAGCAGTTGGGGACCGGGAGAGACCTACGAGCAGTACTTC,CASSWGPGETYEQYF
TRBJ1-1,.,.,TRBV14,TGTGCCAGCAGCCAGAGGGTCAGGGAGGACACTGAAGCTTTCTTT,CASSQRVREDTEAFF
TRBJ1-1,few,.,TRBV5-4,TGTGCCAGCAGCACTAGCTCGGATGAAGCTTTCTTT,CASSTSSDEAFF
TRBJ1-2,.,TRBD1,TRBV28,TGTGCCAGCCAAACCCCGACAGGGAACTATGGCTACACCTTC,CASQTPTGNYGYTF
TRBJ1-2,.,TRBD1,TRBV7-9,TGTGCCAGCAGCCCCGGGACAGGCTATGGCTACACCTTC,CASSPGTGYGYTF
TRBJ2-1,.,TRBD2,TRBV7-8,TGTGCCAGCAGCTTAGCGTTTGTTAGTGGCGGGAGGGCCATGTTCTTC,CASSLAFVSGGRAMFF
TRBJ2-3,.,.,TRBV10-1,TGCGCCAGCAGTGAGTCTGGGACTGTCTGGGAATTAGTCACTAGCACAGATACGCAGTATTTT,CASSESGTVWELVTSTDTQYF
TRBJ2-7,.,.,TRBV7-9,TGTTCCAGCAGCTTAGATCCCCGCTACGAGCAGTACTTC,CSSSLDPRYEQYF
TRBJ2-2,.,TRBD2,TRBV7-9,TGTGCCAGCAGCCCATGGAGCCTAGCGGGAGGGCCGGTCGGGGAGCTGTTTTTT,CASSPWSLAGGPVGELFF
TRBJ1-5,once,.,TRBV7-9,TGTGCCAGCAGCCACGGGACTTTCGGCAATCAGCCCCAGCATTTT,CASSHGTFGNQPQHF
TRBJ1-1,few,.,TRBV11-2,TGTGCCAGCAGCCCTACAGGGCCGGGCACTGAAGCTTTCTTT,CASSPTGPGTEAFF
TRBJ1-4,.,TRBD1,TRBV27,TGTGCCAGCAGTTCGAGGACAGGGGGTATTGAAAAACTGTTTTTT,CASSSRTGGIEKLFF
TRBJ2-7,.,TRBD2,TRBV28,TGTGCCAGCAGTTTGAGACTAGCGGGAGGGCCGAAGTCCTACGAGCAGTACTTC,CASSLRLAGGPKSYEQYF
TRBJ1-2,.,TRBD1,TRBV7-9,TGTGCCAGCAGCTTAGCGCGGGCAGGGGGCTATGGCTACACCTTC,CASSLARAGGYGYTF
TRBJ2-7,.,TRBD1,TRBV10-3,TGTGCCATCAGTGCCGGACAGGGGTACGGCGAGCAGTACTTC,CAISAGQGYGEQYF
TRBJ2-6,.,.,TRBV5-1,TGCGCCAGCAAGAGGGCAGGCGGGGACTCTGGGGCCAACGTCCTGACTTTC,CASKRAGGDSGANVLTF
TRBJ2-3,.,TRBD2,TRBV4-3,TGCGCCAGCAGCCAAGACATAGCGGGAGGTTACGCAGATACGCAGTATTTT,CASSQDIAGGYADTQYF
TRBJ2-7,.,.,TRBV7-6,TGTGCCAGCAGCCCGACGAGGGGGAACTACGAGCAGTACTTC,CASSPTRGNYEQYF
TRBJ1-1,.,.,TRBV13,TGTGCCAGCAGCTTAGTTGGCAAGGCAGGGGCTGAAGCTTTCTTT,CASSLVGKAGAEAFF
TRBJ2-2,once,TRBD2,TRBV5-1,TGCGCCAGCAGCTCCGGGACTAGCGGGCCGGCGAACACCGGGGAGCTGTTTTTT,CASSSGTSGPANTGELFF
TRBJ1-4,.,.,TRBV6-1,TGTGCCAGCAGTGAAGTGTCGGGGTGGAATGAAAAACTGTTTTTT,CASSEVSGWNEKLFF
TRBJ2-5,.,.,TRBV6-6,TGTGCCAGCAGTTTGGAGGGACGGGACCAAGAGACCCAGTACTTC,CASSLEGRDQETQYF
TRBJ1-5,.,.,TRBV7-2,TGTGCCAGCAGCTTAGGGCAATTCAATCAGCCCCAGCATTTT,CASSLGQFNQPQHF
TRBJ1-3,.,TRBD1,TRBV6-6,TGTGCCAGCAGGGCCGGGACAGTTGACTCTGGAAACACCATATATTTT,CASRAGTVDSGNTIYF
TRBJ1-5,.,TRBD1,TRBV12-5,TGTGCTAGTGGTTTTTCGAACCCGACAGGGACGCTCAATCAGCCCCAGCATTTT,CASGFSNPTGTLNQPQHF
TRBJ1-2,.,TRBD1,TRBV28,TGTGCCAGCAGTGTCGGGACAGGGGGCCCTTATGGCTACACCTTC,CASSVGTGGPYGYTF
TRBJ2-1,once,.,TRBV13,TGTGCCAGCAGCCCCTGTACTCAGGGTGAGCAGTTCTTC,CASSPCTQGEQFF
TRBJ2-7,.,.,TRBV27,TGTGCCAGCAGTTTATCCCCGGGGTACGAGCAGTACTTC,CASSLSPGYEQYF
TRBJ2-7,few,.,TRBV10-2,TGCGCCAGCAGATTCCGGGGGACCGGCCGATGGGAGCAGTACTTC,CASRFRGTGRWEQYF
TRBJ1-2,.,.,TRBV4-1,TGCGCCAGCAGCCAACCGGGACAAATTGGCTACACCTTC,CASSQPGQIGYTF
TRBJ2-1,few,TRBD1,TRBV5-1,TGCGCCAGCTCGGCCAGGGGGCCCTACAATGAGCAGTTCTTC,CASSARGPYNEQFF
TRBJ1-1,.,TRBD1,TRBV5-1,TGCGCCAGCAGCTTGGCCGGGAGGGGGCACACTGAAGCTTTCTTT,CASSLAGRGHTEAFF
TRBJ1-5,.,.,TRBV27,TGTGCCAGCAGTTTGCAGGGCAGTCAGCCCCAGCATTTT,CASSLQGSQPQHF
TRBJ2-7,.,TRBD1,TRBV2,TGTGCCAGCAGTGAAGCGGATGGACAGGGCGGCGACGAGCAGTACTTC,CASSEADGQGGDEQYF
TRBJ2-1,.,TRBD1,TRBV27,TGTGCCAGCAGAACTCGGGACAGAACAGTTTACTCCTACAATGAGCAGTTCTTC,CASRTRDRTVYSYNEQFF
TRBJ2-7,few,TRBD2,TRBV4-3,TGCGCCAGCAGCCAAGACGGGGCTAGCGGGGGGTTTGGAGAGCAGTACTTC,CASSQDGASGGFGEQYF